The 21 T cell receptor beta chains in this list originate from one sample, sequenced in a study of shared clonotypes between healthy human individuals. The protocol was immunoSEQ multiplex PCR, while the TCRdb copy is restricted to in-frame clones and leaves out a portion. The sample lists roughly 890,000 clones, 80% to 95% occurring once. Terminally differentiated effector memory CD45RA+ cells were excluded from the naive CD8 cells, which were CD45RO-negative and positively selected for CCR7. Input material: naive CD8+ T cells sorted from blood. The origin of the receptors is a man under 40 in good health.

About this clone: One end of the junction fails to match germline, which may point to a read error. The genes are TRBV7-9 and TRBJ1-4; possible D gene TRBD1, 5 bases. This CDR3 is 12 amino acids long. CDR1 is SEHNR and CDR2 is FQNEAQ in the germline V gene (reference sequence). The CDR3 DNA is TGTGCCAGCAGCTTACCCGTCGGGGCTTACCTTTTT. This codes for CASSLPVGAYLF.

To note about this clone: The same CDR3 is also encoded by other DNA sequences in this sample. The gene calls are TRBV7-2 and TRBJ2-7; 7 bases map to TRBD2. This CDR3 contains 14 residues. Germline V gives CDR1 SGHTA, CDR2 FQGNSA. J was trimmed by 4 bases and V by 0 bases; bases with no gene match: 3. The DNA for the CDR3 is TGTGCCAGCAGCTTAGCGCGCGGGAGTTACGAGCAGTACTTC. It encodes CASSLARGSYEQYF. The full variable domain, with the rest looked up from reference TRBV7-2 and TRBJ2-7, is GAGVSQSPSNKVTEKGKDVELRCDPISGHTALYWYRQSLGQGLEFLIYFQGNSAPDKSGLPSDRFSAERTGGSVSTLTIQRTQQEDSAVYLCASSLARGSYEQYFGPGTRLTVT.

The CDR3 DNA is TGCAGAGCCAGGCCCCGTGGGAATGAGCAGTTCTTC. Its protein is CRARPRGNEQFF. The chain couples TRBV29-1 to TRBJ2-1, with unresolved D. This CDR3 has 12 residues. Germline V lookup: CDR1 SQVTM, CDR2 ANQGSEA.

The chain recombines TRBV27 with TRBJ2-7; TRBD2 matches at 12 bases. V lost 5 bases and J lost 3; bases outside the gene matches: 2. CDR1 is MNHEY and CDR2 is SMNVEV in the germline V gene (reference sequence). There are 14 residues in the CDR3. DNA for the CDR3: TGTGCCAGCAGTCGACTAGCGGGAGACTACGAGCAGTACTTC. The encoded protein is CASSRLAGDYEQYF.

V gene TRBV2 combines with J gene TRBJ2-7; 9 positions agree with TRBD1. This CDR3 region has 16 residues. Trimming at V came to 0 bases and at J to 4 bases, leaving 7 bases not matched to a gene. Germline V CDR1 and CDR2: SNHLY, FYNNEI. Here the CDR3 DNA reads TGTGCCAGCAGTGAAGCGCTTCTAGGACAGGGGTACGAGCAGTACTTC. Amino acid sequence: CASSEALLGQGYEQYF.

V usage is TRBV6-5 and J usage is TRBJ1-1; TRBD1 aligns across 7 bases. The CDR3 contains 15 residues. The V segment lost 6 bases and the J segment 1 base; nucleotides outside the gene matches: 8. Looked up from germline, CDR1 is MNHEY and CDR2 is SVGAGI. CDR3 in DNA: TGTGCCAGCAGAGAAAGGGGGCGCGGGAACACTGAAGCTTTCTTT. Translated, it gives CASRERGRGNTEAFF.

The V gene is TRBV19, the J gene TRBJ2-7; 9 bases fit TRBD1. The CDR3 runs 15 residues. CDR1 and CDR2 (germline): LNHDA, SQIVND (reference sequence). V trimming: 2 bases; J trimming: 6 bases; junction bases outside the gene matches: 8. CDR3 in DNA: TGTGCCAGTAGTATAAAGACAGGGGGGATCGGCGAGCAGTACTTC. Translation gives CASSIKTGGIGEQYF.

This chain joins TRBV11-2 and TRBJ2-7; D call uncertain. In germline, CDR1 is SGHAT, CDR2 FQNNGV. The CDR3 is 12 amino acids. V gave up 3 bases and J gave up 6 bases, with 9 bases separating them. This chain's CDR3 is CASSLGNSEQYF. In DNA, the CDR3 is TGTGCCAGCAGCTTGGGGAACAGCGAGCAGTACTTC.

This rearrangement joins TRBV7-9 to TRBJ2-7; 9 nucleotides match TRBD2. In germline, CDR1 is SEHNR, CDR2 FQNEAQ (reference sequence). Trimming cost V 4 bases and J 4 bases; bases outside gene matches: 11. The CDR3 contains 16 residues. The CDR3 is CASSSGGGRAKYEQYF. DNA for the CDR3: TGTGCCAGCAGCTCCGGTGGCGGGAGGGCCAAGTACGAGCAGTACTTC.

Turning to this clone: The sample contains more than one DNA sequence encoding this CDR3. The chain recombines TRBV11-2 with TRBJ2-7, with TRBD1 as a possible D gene (6 bases). The CDR3 totals 14 residues. Germline V gene lookup returns CDR1 SGHAT and CDR2 FQNNGV. Trimming stripped 5 bases from V and 2 bases from J, with 13 bases between. The CDR3 is CASSPGTSTYEQYF. The CDR3 region has the DNA TGTGCCAGCAGCCCCGGGACATCAACCTACGAGCAGTACTTC.

The chain joins TRBV30 to TRBJ1-3; D gene ambiguous. Trimming removed 3 bases at V and 2 bases at J, with 8 bases between. The germline CDR1 and CDR2 sequences are GTSNPN and SVGIG (reference sequence). The CDR3 has 13 amino acids. The CDR3 sequence: CAWSQATGNTIYF. CDR3 coding DNA: TGTGCCTGGAGCCAGGCAACTGGAAACACCATATATTTT.

The chain links TRBV7-6 to TRBJ2-1; weak D call: TRBD2 (6 bases). The CDR3 contains 15 residues. Germline CDR1 reads SGHVS; CDR2 reads FNYEAQ. The ends were cut back, 2 bases at V and 4 bases at J, with 12 bases in the middle. CDR3 sequence (DNA): TGTGCCAGCAGCTTACAAGCGGGTCCTTACAATGAGCAGTTCTTC. Its translation is CASSLQAGPYNEQFF.

The chain couples TRBV7-9 to TRBJ1-2; 8 nucleotides agree with TRBD1. The germline gives CDR1 SEHNR, CDR2 FQNEAQ (reference sequence). V was clipped by 2 bases and J by 5 bases; unmatched bases: 10. The CDR3 length is 16 residues. The CDR3 DNA reads TGTGCCAGCAGCTTAACCGACAGGGGTGATGGATATGGCTACACCTTC. Amino acid sequence: CASSLTDRGDGYGYTF.

The gene calls are TRBV2 and TRBJ2-3; perhaps TRBD2 as D (6 bases). The V and J ends lost 4 bases and 4 bases respectively, with 15 bases between them. The CDR3 consists of 15 residues. CDR1 and CDR2 (germline): SNHLY, FYNNEI. The CDR3 region has the DNA TGTGCCAGCAGTGCGACTAGGCGCGGGGCAGATACGCAGTATTTT. It yields the protein CASSATRRGADTQYF. Full variable domain (missing parts from reference TRBV2 and TRBJ2-3): EPEVTQTPSHQVTQMGQEVILRCVPISNHLYFYWYRQILGQKVEFLVSFYNNEISEKSEIFDDQFSVERPDGSNFTLKIRSTKLEDSAMYFCASSATRRGADTQYFGPGTRLTVL.

The chain employs TRBV9 and TRBJ2-1; perhaps TRBD2 as D (6 bases). V shed 1 base and J shed 8 bases, with 13 bases lying between them. This CDR3 has 14 amino acids. Germline V CDR1 and CDR2: SGDLS, YYNGEE. CDR3 protein: CASSVLLSGDEQFF. The CDR3 DNA follows: TGTGCCAGCAGCGTATTATTATCGGGAGATGAGCAGTTCTTC.

CDR3 amino acids: CASSSTGQALFYGYTF. The CDR3 DNA sequence: TGTGCCAGCAGCTCCACCGGACAGGCCCTATTCTATGGCTACACCTTC. This rearrangement joins TRBV7-9 to TRBJ1-2, with 7 bases identical to TRBD1. V shed 4 bases, J shed 4 bases, and the junction held 12 bases outside the gene matches. This CDR3 region has 16 residues. Per germline, CDR1 SEHNR and CDR2 FQNEAQ (reference sequence).

The rearrangement links TRBV9 to TRBJ2-3, with D perhaps TRBD2 (5 bases). Deletions cut 4 bases from V and 6 bases from J, with 21 bases between. The germline V gene encodes CDR1 SGDLS and CDR2 YYNGEE. The CDR3 runs 16 residues. This chain's CDR3 is CASSQAVSGFADTQYF. CDR3 in DNA: TGTGCCAGCAGCCAAGCGGTCTCGGGGTTTGCCGATACGCAGTATTTT. Full variable domain (missing parts from reference TRBV9 and TRBJ2-3): DSGVTQTPKHLITATGQRVTLRCSPRSGDLSVYWYQQSLDQGLQFLIQYYNGEERAKGNILERFSAQQFPDLHSELNLSSLELGDSALYFCASSQAVSGFADTQYFGPGTRLTVL.

The genes are TRBV10-3 and TRBJ1-4; no clear D gene. The V gene's germline CDR1 is ENHRY and CDR2 SYGVKD. This CDR3 contains 14 residues. V shed 2 bases and J shed 1 base, with 5 bases lying between them. The CDR3 bases are TGTGCCATCAGTGAGATACTAACTAATGAAAAACTGTTTTTT. It specifies CAISEILTNEKLFF.

The CDR3 loop is CASSPPTGSSGANVLTF. The DNA of the CDR3 is TGTGCCAGCTCACCACCGACGGGAAGCTCTGGGGCCAACGTCCTGACTTTC. The chain has TRBV18 and TRBJ2-6; D is perhaps TRBD2 (5 bases). CDR1 is KGHSH and CDR2 is LQKENI in the germline V gene. Deletions cut 0 bases from V and 0 bases from J, with 9 bases between. The CDR3 consists of 17 residues.

V is TRBV10-3 and J is TRBJ1-5; D call uncertain. CDR3 size: 15 residues. V lost 0 bases, J lost 4 bases, and 10 bases lay in between. Germline lookup yields CDR1 ENHRY and CDR2 SYGVKD. CDR3 in DNA: TGTGCCATCAGTGAGTCGATCCAGTCAAATCAGCCCCAGCATTTT. It translates to CAISESIQSNQPQHF.

Turning to this clone: This sample also contains other DNA sequences that code for the same CDR3. CDR3 DNA: TGTGCCAGCAGCGTAGACGGGGAGAACACTGAAGCTTTCTTT. Its translation: CASSVDGENTEAFF. The V and J genes are TRBV9 and TRBJ1-1; D is undetermined. Germline V CDR1 and CDR2: SGDLS, YYNGEE. The germline V and J ends were trimmed by 0 bases and 1 base, with 7 bases remaining between them. The CDR3 length is 14 residues.